The source of this T cell receptor beta chain is a study of T cell responses to AZD1222 COVID-19 vaccine. Broader study findings: Vaccination with two AZD1222 doses was followed by a rise in Spike-specific TCR breadth and depth. Seropositivity was recorded at baseline in only six AZD1222 recipients.

Per germline, CDR1 LNHDA and CDR2 SQIVND (reference sequence). The trim removed 1 base at V and 4 bases at J, leaving 12 bases unmatched. The CDR3 is 19 residues long. Profiling relied on immunoSEQ multiplex PCR, and the TCRdb table lists in-frame clones only, not all of them. The table has around 45,000 clones, over 75% seen once. About this clone: Its antigen is unidentified.

The chain is built from TRBV19 and TRBJ2-6; 8 nucleotides agree with TRBD1. This receptor was identified in an adult who received the MenACWY meningococcal vaccine as a control. The sequences come from peripheral blood, collected 28 days after the second dose of the MenACWY control vaccine. The CDR3 nucleotides read TGTGCCAGTAGTATAGGGGGACAGGTTTATTCGTCCGGGGCCAACGTCCTGACTTTC. This encodes CASSIGGQVYSSGANVLTF.